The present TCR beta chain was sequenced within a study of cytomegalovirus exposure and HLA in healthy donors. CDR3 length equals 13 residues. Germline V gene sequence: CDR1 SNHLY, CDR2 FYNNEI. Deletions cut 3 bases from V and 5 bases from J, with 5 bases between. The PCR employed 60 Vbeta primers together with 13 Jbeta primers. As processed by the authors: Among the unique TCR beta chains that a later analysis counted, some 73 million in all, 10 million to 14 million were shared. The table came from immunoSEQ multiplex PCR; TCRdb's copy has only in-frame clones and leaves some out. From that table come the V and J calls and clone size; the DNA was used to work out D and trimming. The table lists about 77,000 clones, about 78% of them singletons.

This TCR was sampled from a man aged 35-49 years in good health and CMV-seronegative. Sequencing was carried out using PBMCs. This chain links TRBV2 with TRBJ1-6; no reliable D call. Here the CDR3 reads CASSDEDNSPLHF. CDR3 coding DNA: TGTGCCAGCAGTGACGAGGATAATTCACCCCTCCACTTT.